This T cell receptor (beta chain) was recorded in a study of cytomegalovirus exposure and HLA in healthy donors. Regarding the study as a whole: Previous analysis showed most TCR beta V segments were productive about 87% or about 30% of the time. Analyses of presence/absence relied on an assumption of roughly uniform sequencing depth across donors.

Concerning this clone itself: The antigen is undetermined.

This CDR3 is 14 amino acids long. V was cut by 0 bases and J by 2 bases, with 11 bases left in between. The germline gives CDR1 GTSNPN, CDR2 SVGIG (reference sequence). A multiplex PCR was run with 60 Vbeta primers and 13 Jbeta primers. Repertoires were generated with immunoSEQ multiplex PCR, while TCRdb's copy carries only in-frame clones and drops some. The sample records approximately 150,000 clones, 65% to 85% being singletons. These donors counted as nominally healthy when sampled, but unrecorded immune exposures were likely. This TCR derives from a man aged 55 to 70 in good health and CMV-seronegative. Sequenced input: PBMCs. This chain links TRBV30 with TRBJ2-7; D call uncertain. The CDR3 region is CAWSVELHAYEQYF. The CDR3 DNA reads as TGTGCCTGGAGTGTTGAACTCCACGCCTACGAGCAGTACTTC.